This entry features one T cell receptor (beta chain) sequence. Its target is not known. TCRdb independently ran MiXCR on the 5' RACE reads; one entry per CDR3 protein. Of fewer than 200,000 distinct CDR3 sequences in the sample, 15% to 20% were seen once. This record belongs to a study of CD8 T cells in ankylosing spondylitis. The CDR3 is made up of 14 amino acids. V lost 7 bases to trimming and J lost 7 bases; unmatched junction nucleotides: 6. CDR1 is MNHEY, CDR2 SMNVEV, per germline (reference sequence). Overall study results and limits: Characteristic of ankylosing spondylitis blood, it appeared, was a TCR beta motif comprising several highly homologous variants.

The chain couples TRBV27 to TRBJ1-6; TRBD1 matches at 8 bases. This TCR derives from a male donor with ankylosing spondylitis or in good health (not recorded which). What was sequenced was blood, either unsorted or a sorted T cell fraction (not recorded which). The CDR3 spells CASTGTGQNSPLHF. The DNA of the CDR3 is TGTGCCAGCACTGGGACAGGTCAAAATTCACCCCTCCACTTT.